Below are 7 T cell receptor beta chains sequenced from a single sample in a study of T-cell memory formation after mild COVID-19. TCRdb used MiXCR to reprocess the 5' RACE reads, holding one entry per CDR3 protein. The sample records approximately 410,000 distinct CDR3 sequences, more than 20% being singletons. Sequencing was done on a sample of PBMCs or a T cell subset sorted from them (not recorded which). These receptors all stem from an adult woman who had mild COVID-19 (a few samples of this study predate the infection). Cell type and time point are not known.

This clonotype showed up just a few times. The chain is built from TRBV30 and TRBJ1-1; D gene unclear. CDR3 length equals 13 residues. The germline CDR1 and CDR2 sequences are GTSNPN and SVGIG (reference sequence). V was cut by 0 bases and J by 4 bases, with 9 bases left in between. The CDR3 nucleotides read TGTGCCTGGAGTGTGAGAGTGGCCACTGAAGCTTTCTTT. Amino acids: CAWSVRVATEAFF.

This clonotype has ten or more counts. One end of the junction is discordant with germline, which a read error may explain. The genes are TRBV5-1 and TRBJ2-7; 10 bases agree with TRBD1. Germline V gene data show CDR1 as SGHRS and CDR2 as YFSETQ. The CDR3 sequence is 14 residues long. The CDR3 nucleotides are TGTGCCAGCAGCCCCGGGACAGGGGCCTACGAGCAGTACTTC. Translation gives CASSPGTGAYEQYF.

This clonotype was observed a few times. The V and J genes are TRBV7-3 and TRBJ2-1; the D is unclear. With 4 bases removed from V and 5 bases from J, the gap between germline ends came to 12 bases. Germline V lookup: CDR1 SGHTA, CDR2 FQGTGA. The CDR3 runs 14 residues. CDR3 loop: CASSSNDRNNEQFF. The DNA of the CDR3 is TGTGCCAGCAGCTCCAACGACCGGAACAATGAGCAGTTCTTC.

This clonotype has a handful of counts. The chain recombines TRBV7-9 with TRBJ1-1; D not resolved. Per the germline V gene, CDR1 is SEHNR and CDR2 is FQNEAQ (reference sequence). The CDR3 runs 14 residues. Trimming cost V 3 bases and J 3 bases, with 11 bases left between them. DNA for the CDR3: TGTGCCAGCAGCTTTCTTTTTTGGGACACTGAAGCTTTCTTT. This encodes CASSFLFWDTEAFF.

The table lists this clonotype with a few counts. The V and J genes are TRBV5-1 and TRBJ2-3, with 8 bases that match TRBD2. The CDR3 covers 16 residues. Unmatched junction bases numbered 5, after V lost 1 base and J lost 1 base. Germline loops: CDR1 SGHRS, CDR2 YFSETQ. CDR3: CASSLIAGPGTDTQYF. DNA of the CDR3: TGCGCCAGCAGCTTGATAGCGGGGCCGGGCACAGATACGCAGTATTTT.

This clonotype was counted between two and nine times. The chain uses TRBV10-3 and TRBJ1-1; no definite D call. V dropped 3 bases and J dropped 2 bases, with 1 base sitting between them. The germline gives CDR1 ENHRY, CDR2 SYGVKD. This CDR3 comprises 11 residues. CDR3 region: CAISDNTEAFF. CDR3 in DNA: TGTGCCATCAGTGACAACACTGAAGCTTTCTTT.

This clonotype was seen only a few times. The CDR3 DNA sequence: TGTGCCACTAGGACTAGCGGGATGAGGAACGAGCAGTACTTC. It is translated as CATRTSGMRNEQYF. The chain couples TRBV6-1 to TRBJ2-7; TRBD2 matches 12 bases. Germline CDR1 reads MNHNS; CDR2 reads SASEGT. V dropped 10 bases and J dropped 5; count of bases not matched to a gene: 9. This CDR3 is built from 14 residues.